These 28 T cell receptor beta chains were all obtained from the same sample, sequenced in a study of beta chain features in type 1 diabetes. TCRB transcripts that were expressed got sequenced, as all of the isolated RNA had been reverse transcribed. Assay: immunoSEQ multiplex PCR; the TCRdb copy retains only in-frame clones and omits some. The profile covers a few hundred thousand clones, with roughly 16% appearing a single time and about 0.018% taken by the ten largest. Sequenced: naive CD4+ T cells from blood. The receptors shown here come from a woman aged 18-29 years in good health.

This chain uses TRBV18 with TRBJ1-5; the D gene is possibly TRBD1 (6 bases). CDR1 and CDR2 from the germline V gene are KGHSH and LQKENI. V gave up 3 bases and J gave up 0 bases, with 15 bases separating them. This CDR3 has 17 amino acids. CDR3 bases: TGTGCCAGCTCACCTTCGGGGGGGCAGGGTAGCAATCAGCCCCAGCATTTT. This sequence encodes CASSPSGGQGSNQPQHF. Looking up the rest from reference TRBV18 and TRBJ1-5 gives the full variable domain: NAGVMQNPRHLVRRRGQEARLRCSPMKGHSHVYWYRQLPEEGLKFMVYLQKENIIDESGMPKERFSAEFPKEGPSILRIQQVVRGDSAAYFCASSPSGGQGSNQPQHFGDGTRLSIL.

The genes are TRBV7-9 and TRBJ2-2; maybe TRBD1 (6 bases). V lost 0 bases, J lost 4 bases, and 9 bases lay in between. The V gene's germline CDR1 is SEHNR and CDR2 FQNEAQ (reference sequence). The CDR3 covers 15 residues. The CDR3 sequence: CASSLATGSTGELFF. Written as DNA, the CDR3 is TGTGCCAGCAGCTTAGCTACAGGGTCCACCGGGGAGCTGTTTTTT.

This clone was counted between two and nine times. This sequence joins TRBV30 and TRBJ2-7, with TRBD1 identical over 9 bases. The CDR3 is 14 residues long. CDR1 is GTSNPN and CDR2 is SVGIG in the germline V gene (reference sequence). V was clipped by 3 bases and J by 4 bases; unmatched bases: 7. The CDR3: CAWSPGQGLYEQYF. CDR3 nucleotides: TGTGCCTGGAGCCCGGGACAGGGACTTTACGAGCAGTACTTC.

The chain has TRBV20-1 and TRBJ2-4; D remains ambiguous. The CDR3 is made up of 8 amino acids. Trimming took off 5 bases at V and 16 bases at J, with 9 bases between the two ends. Germline-derived CDR1 and CDR2 are DFQATT and SNEGSKA (reference sequence). The DNA for the CDR3 is TGCAGTGCTCCTTTTGTATACTTC. Its translation: CSAPFVYF.

J is TRBJ2-5 and V is TRBV5-1; 11 nucleotides align to TRBD2. Germline V gene lookup returns CDR1 SGHRS and CDR2 YFSETQ. The CDR3 has 16 amino acids. Trimming took 4 bases from V and 2 from J; bases not matched to a gene: 7. The CDR3 sequence is CASSPRLAGNQETQYF. CDR3 DNA sequence: TGCGCCAGCAGCCCTAGACTAGCGGGGAATCAAGAGACCCAGTACTTC.

The rearrangement uses TRBV30 and TRBJ1-1; weak D call: TRBD1 (6 bases). Between the trimmed V and J ends, which lost 5 bases and 9 bases, there was a span of 16 bases. Per the germline V gene, CDR1 is GTSNPN and CDR2 is SVGIG (reference sequence). This CDR3 contains 12 residues. Written as DNA, the CDR3 is TGTGCCTGGCGTGGACAGATGGAAAAAGCTTTCTTT. Amino acids: CAWRGQMEKAFF.

This clone was detected a few times. The V gene is TRBV28, the J gene TRBJ2-1; TRBD2 matches 14 bases. CDR3 length: 19 residues. Germline CDR1 is MDHEN and CDR2 is SYDVKM. The V gene end was trimmed by 6 bases and the J gene end by 0 bases; junction bases not matched to a gene: 10. The CDR3 region has the DNA TGTGCCAGCAGACCCTCGGGACTAGCGGGGGTTATCTCCTACAATGAGCAGTTCTTC. Its translation: CASRPSGLAGVISYNEQFF.

This clone came up a few times. In DNA, the CDR3 is TGCGCCAGCAGCCCCCGTGATAGCGGGAGAGCAGATACGCAGTATTTT. It translates to CASSPRDSGRADTQYF. J is TRBJ2-3 and V is TRBV4-3, with 9 bases matching TRBD2. After removal of 4 bases from V and 4 bases from J, the junction contained 9 bases not matched to a gene. The germline V gene encodes CDR1 LGHNA and CDR2 YSLEER. CDR3 length: 16 amino acids.

This clone was observed a handful of times. This sequence joins TRBV13 and TRBJ1-1; 7 positions match TRBD1. CDR1 is PRHDT, CDR2 FYEKMQ, per germline (reference sequence). V shed 5 bases, J shed 4 bases, and the junction held 7 bases outside the gene matches. The CDR3 extends over 14 amino acids. CDR3 sequence (DNA): TGTGCCAGCAGCCGGCGGACAGGCGCCACTGAAGCTTTCTTT. Its protein is CASSRRTGATEAFF. Variable domain in full (rest from reference TRBV13 and TRBJ1-1): AAGVIQSPRHLIKEKRETATLKCYPIPRHDTVYWYQQGPGQDPQFLISFYEKMQSDKGSIPDRFSAQQFSDYHSELNMSSLELGDSALYFCASSRRTGATEAFFGQGTRLTVV.

This clone came up a few times. J is TRBJ1-5 and V is TRBV7-2; TRBD1 is a possible D gene (6 bases). The germline V gene has CDR1 SGHTA and CDR2 FQGNSA. This CDR3 is built from 15 residues. The V and J ends lost 2 bases and 7 bases respectively, with 15 bases between them. DNA of the CDR3: TGTGCCAGCAGCTTATCGCTAAGGGGGTACCAGCCCCAGCATTTT. Translated, it gives CASSLSLRGYQPQHF.

This clone was seen a handful of times. DNA of the CDR3: TGTGCCAGCAGTGCAAGAAGTGAGCGCATCTACGAGCAGTACTTC. Amino acid sequence: CASSARSERIYEQYF. The chain carries TRBV2 and TRBJ2-7, with D unresolved. The germline V gene encodes CDR1 SNHLY and CDR2 FYNNEI. CDR3 size: 15 residues. Trimming stripped 4 bases from V and 3 bases from J, with 16 bases between. The variable domain in full, with the rest retrieved from reference TRBV2 and TRBJ2-7, is EPEVTQTPSHQVTQMGQEVILRCVPISNHLYFYWYRQILGQKVEFLVSFYNNEISEKSEIFDDQFSVERPDGSNFTLKIRSTKLEDSAMYFCASSARSERIYEQYFGPGTRLTVT.

In its sample, this clone was seen a few times. The CDR3 loop is CASSVGLAGGTDTQYF. CDR3 nucleotides: TGTGCCAGCAGCGTAGGACTAGCGGGAGGAACAGATACGCAGTATTTT. This chain links TRBV9 with TRBJ2-3, with 13 bases fitting TRBD2. The CDR3 runs to 16 residues. Germline CDR1 and CDR2: SGDLS and YYNGEE. V trimming: 0 bases; J trimming: 3 bases; junction bases outside the gene matches: 1. The complete variable domain, with remaining parts taken from reference TRBV9 and TRBJ2-3, reads DSGVTQTPKHLITATGQRVTLRCSPRSGDLSVYWYQQSLDQGLQFLIQYYNGEERAKGNILERFSAQQFPDLHSELNLSSLELGDSALYFCASSVGLAGGTDTQYFGPGTRLTVL.

The chain joins TRBV4-3 to TRBJ1-2, with TRBD1 matching 7 bases. Germline V CDR1 and CDR2: LGHNA, YSLEER. CDR3 length: 15 amino acids. Losses at the gene ends were 3 bases for V and 2 bases for J; bases not matched to a gene: 6. CDR3 sequence (DNA): TGCGCCAGCAGCCAGTCAGGGGGGAAGAACTATGGCTACACCTTC. This codes for CASSQSGGKNYGYTF.

This clone was seen a few times. The chain carries TRBV28 and TRBJ1-5; D is uncertain. V was shortened by 3 bases and J by 4 bases, with 7 bases between the two germline ends. Germline loops: CDR1 MDHEN, CDR2 SYDVKM. CDR3 length: 13 amino acids. The CDR3 protein is CASSLQVNQPQHF. CDR3 in DNA: TGTGCCAGCAGTTTGCAGGTTAATCAGCCCCAGCATTTT.

The chain employs TRBV7-9 and TRBJ2-7, with D uncertain. Germline CDR1 is SEHNR and CDR2 is FQNEAQ (reference sequence). The CDR3 totals 15 residues. V lost 5 bases and J lost 6, with 20 bases in between. CDR3 sequence (DNA): TGTGCCAGCAGCGGAGATGAAGCAACCTCTGCCGAGCAGTACTTC. Amino acid sequence: CASSGDEATSAEQYF.

In this sample, this clone turned up a few times. V usage is TRBV6-6 and J usage is TRBJ2-5; 8 positions match TRBD2. The CDR3 spans 13 residues. In germline, CDR1 is MNHNY, CDR2 SVGAGI (reference sequence). In nucleotides, the CDR3 is TGTGGATTACGGCGGGAGGTGGGAGAGACCCAGTACTTC. Translating it yields CGLRREVGETQYF.

This clone showed up just a few times. This chain links TRBV14 with TRBJ2-7; 10 bases match TRBD2. V dropped 0 bases and J dropped 0; count of bases not matched to a gene: 17. The CDR3 consists of 21 residues. CDR1 is SGHDN and CDR2 is FVKESK in the germline V gene. The CDR3 sequence: CASSQDPGTVFSGRNSYEQYF. Written as DNA, the CDR3 is TGTGCCAGCAGCCAAGACCCCGGGACAGTATTTAGCGGGAGGAACTCCTACGAGCAGTACTTC.

This clone was seen a few times. The rearrangement uses TRBV30 and TRBJ2-1, with D tentatively TRBD2 (5 bases). The CDR3 spans 14 residues. Germline V gives CDR1 GTSNPN, CDR2 SVGIG (reference sequence). The V and J ends lost 3 bases and 13 bases respectively, with 22 bases between them. CDR3: CAWRAHETGSGQFF. CDR3 nucleotide sequence: TGTGCCTGGAGAGCCCATGAGACCGGAAGCGGCCAGTTCTTC.

The chain has TRBV7-8 and TRBJ1-2; D ambiguous. There are 15 residues in the CDR3. Germline CDR1 is SGHVS and CDR2 is FQNEAQ. V was trimmed by 2 bases and J by 2 bases, leaving 12 bases between them. CDR3 protein: CASSLFDSENYGYTF. The CDR3 coding sequence is TGTGCCAGCAGCTTATTTGACTCTGAAAACTATGGCTACACCTTC.

This rearrangement joins TRBV10-3 to TRBJ2-7; D is undetermined. Germline V gene lookup returns CDR1 ENHRY and CDR2 SYGVKD. Trimming took off 4 bases at V and 0 bases at J, with 4 bases between the two ends. The CDR3 runs to 12 residues. CDR3 sequence (DNA): TGTGCCATCAGTGTTCTCTCCTACGAGCAGTACTTC. Translation gives CAISVLSYEQYF.

This clone was seen a few times. The rearrangement joins TRBV9 to TRBJ1-1; 7 positions agree with TRBD1. The ends lost 3 bases at V and 0 bases at J; junction bases unmatched: 5. This CDR3 has 15 residues. Per the germline V gene, CDR1 is SGDLS and CDR2 is YYNGEE. For the CDR3, the DNA is TGTGCCAGCAGCGGAGGACAGGCCATGAACACTGAAGCTTTCTTT. This codes for CASSGGQAMNTEAFF.

The chain couples TRBV6-6 to TRBJ1-5, with TRBD1 matching over 9 bases. Germline V gene lookup returns CDR1 MNHNY and CDR2 SVGAGI (reference sequence). V lost 5 bases to trimming and J lost 2 bases; unmatched junction nucleotides: 4. The CDR3 loop spans 15 amino acids. The CDR3, as DNA: TGTGCCAGCAGTCGGGACAGGGTAGGCAATCAGCCCCAGCATTTT. This sequence encodes CASSRDRVGNQPQHF.

This clone was counted only a few times. The chain has TRBV25-1 and TRBJ2-3; 11 nucleotides align to TRBD2. This CDR3 comprises 17 residues. Germline CDR1 is MGHDK and CDR2 is SYGVNS. Losses at the gene ends were 3 bases for V and 2 bases for J; bases not matched to a gene: 7. CDR3 amino acids: CASSDGGLAGDTDTQYF. Here the CDR3 DNA reads TGTGCCAGCAGTGATGGTGGACTAGCGGGCGACACAGATACGCAGTATTTT.

To note about this clone: Additional DNA sequences in this sample encode the identical CDR3. The chain has TRBV29-1 and TRBJ2-1, with 9 bases matching TRBD2. V was clipped by 4 bases and J by 2 bases; unmatched bases: 0. CDR3 size: 13 residues. Per germline, CDR1 SQVTM and CDR2 ANQGSEA. CDR3 coding DNA: TGCAGCGTTGGCGGGAGGGCCTACAATGAGCAGTTCTTC. Its protein is CSVGGRAYNEQFF.

The chain uses TRBV28 and TRBJ2-3; D not certain. The CDR3 consists of 13 residues. In germline, CDR1 is MDHEN, CDR2 SYDVKM. Trimming removed 6 bases from V and 2 bases from J, with 9 bases in between. CDR3 in DNA: TGTGCCAGCAGCCCCTCCCCCACAGATACGCAGTATTTT. It specifies CASSPSPTDTQYF.

The chain has TRBV30 and TRBJ2-5; possible D gene TRBD2, 5 bases. Trimming left V 4 bases short and J 4 bases short, with 13 bases between. Germline V gene data show CDR1 as GTSNPN and CDR2 as SVGIG (reference sequence). The CDR3 sequence is 13 residues long. The chain's CDR3 is CAWTPGAVETQYF. The DNA for the CDR3 is TGTGCCTGGACACCTGGAGCGGTAGAGACCCAGTACTTC.

This clone was detected only a few times. The V gene is TRBV7-9, the J gene TRBJ2-1; a weak D match, TRBD1 (6 bases). The CDR3 sequence is 17 residues long. V lost 0 bases and J lost 5, with 17 bases in between. Germline V gene lookup returns CDR1 SEHNR and CDR2 FQNEAQ (reference sequence). The CDR3 nucleotides read TGTGCCAGCAGCTTAGCTGTTCAGGGGTCCAGGAACAATGAGCAGTTCTTC. Translated, it gives CASSLAVQGSRNNEQFF.

The chain has TRBV19 and TRBJ2-1; D may be TRBD2 (6 bases). The germline V gene encodes CDR1 LNHDA and CDR2 SQIVND (reference sequence). This CDR3 is built from 17 residues. V shed 4 bases and J shed 5 bases, with 21 bases lying between them. CDR3 amino acids: CASSSLAIITSDNEQFF. The CDR3 DNA reads TGTGCCAGTAGTAGCCTAGCGATAATTACTTCTGACAATGAGCAGTTCTTC.